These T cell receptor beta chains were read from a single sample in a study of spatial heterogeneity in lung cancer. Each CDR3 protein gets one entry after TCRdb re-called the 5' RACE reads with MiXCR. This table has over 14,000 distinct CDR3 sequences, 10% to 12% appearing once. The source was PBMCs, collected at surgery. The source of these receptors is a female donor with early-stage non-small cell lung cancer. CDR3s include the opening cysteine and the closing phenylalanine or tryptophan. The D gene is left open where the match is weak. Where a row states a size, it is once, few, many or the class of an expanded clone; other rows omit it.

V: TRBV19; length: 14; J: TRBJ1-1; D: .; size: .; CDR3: CATHQDSRDTEAFF; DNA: TGTGCCACACATCAGGACAGCAGGGACACTGAAGCTTTCTTT
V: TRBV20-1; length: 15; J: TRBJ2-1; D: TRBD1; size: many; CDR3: CSAGRQGAGYNEQFF; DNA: TGCAGTGCTGGAAGACAGGGGGCAGGCTACAATGAGCAGTTCTTC
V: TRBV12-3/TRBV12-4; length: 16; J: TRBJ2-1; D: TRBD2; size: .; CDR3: CASSYIGTSGGYEQFF; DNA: TGTGCCAGCAGCTACATCGGGACTAGCGGGGGCTATGAGCAGTTCTTC
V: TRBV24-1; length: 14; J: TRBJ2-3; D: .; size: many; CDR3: CATGGGPSTDTQYF; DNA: TGTGCCACCGGAGGGGGACCAAGCACAGATACGCAGTATTTT
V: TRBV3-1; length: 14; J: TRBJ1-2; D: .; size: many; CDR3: CASSPRTRDYGYTF; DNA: TGTGCCAGCAGCCCCCGGACCCGGGACTATGGCTACACCTTC
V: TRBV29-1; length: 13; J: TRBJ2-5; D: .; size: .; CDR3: CSVESRTQETQYF; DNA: TGCAGCGTTGAATCTAGGACACAAGAGACCCAGTACTTC
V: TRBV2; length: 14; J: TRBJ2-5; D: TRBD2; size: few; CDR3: CASSEQTSGKTQYF; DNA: TGTGCCAGCAGTGAGCAAACCAGCGGGAAGACCCAGTACTTC
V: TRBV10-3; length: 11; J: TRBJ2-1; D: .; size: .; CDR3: CAISPANEQFF; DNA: TGTGCCATCAGCCCGGCCAATGAGCAGTTCTTC
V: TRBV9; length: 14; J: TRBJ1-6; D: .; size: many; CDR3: CASSVSWGERPLHF; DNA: TGTGCCAGCAGCGTAAGTTGGGGGGAGAGACCCCTCCACTTT
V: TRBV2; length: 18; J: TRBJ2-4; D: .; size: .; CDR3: CASQEGGQGGETKNIQYF; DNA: TGTGCCTCCCAGGAAGGGGGGCAGGGTGGAGAAACCAAAAACATTCAGTACTTC
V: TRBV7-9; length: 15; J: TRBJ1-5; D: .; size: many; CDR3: CASSLSGGGNQPQHF; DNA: TGTGCCAGCAGCTTATCGGGGGGAGGCAATCAGCCCCAGCATTTT
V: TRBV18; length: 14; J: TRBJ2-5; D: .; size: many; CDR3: CASSPGGVRETQYF; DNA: TGTGCCAGCTCACCAGGAGGGGTCCGGGAGACCCAGTACTTC
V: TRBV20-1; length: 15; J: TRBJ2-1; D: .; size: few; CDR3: CSARSVSRGHNEQFF; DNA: TGCAGTGCAAGGAGCGTCAGTAGGGGACACAATGAGCAGTTCTTC
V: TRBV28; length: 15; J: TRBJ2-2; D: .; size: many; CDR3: CASSPLPGRTGELFF; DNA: TGTGCCAGCAGCCCCCTCCCAGGGCGTACCGGGGAGCTGTTTTTT
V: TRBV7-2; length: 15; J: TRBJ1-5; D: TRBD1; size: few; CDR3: CASSSQPGQGFPRHF; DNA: TGTGCCAGCAGCTCCCAACCGGGACAGGGTTTCCCCCGCCATTTT
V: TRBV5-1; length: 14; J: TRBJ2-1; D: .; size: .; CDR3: CASSLAGVNGEQFF; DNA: TGCGCCAGCAGCTTGGCGGGAGTAAATGGTGAGCAGTTCTTC
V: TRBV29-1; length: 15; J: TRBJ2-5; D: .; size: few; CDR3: CSGGTGLLNKETQYF; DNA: TGCAGCGGGGGGACGGGGCTATTAAATAAAGAGACCCAGTACTTC
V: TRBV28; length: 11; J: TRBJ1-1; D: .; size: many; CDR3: CASRRNTEAFF; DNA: TGTGCCAGCAGGAGGAACACTGAAGCTTTCTTT
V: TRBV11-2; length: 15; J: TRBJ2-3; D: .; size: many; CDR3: CASSRLAGGTDTQYF; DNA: TGTGCCAGCAGCCGCCTGGCAGGGGGGACAGATACGCAGTATTTT
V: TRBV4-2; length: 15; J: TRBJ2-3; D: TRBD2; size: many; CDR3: CASSLNSGAADTQYF; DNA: TGTGCCAGCAGCCTCAATAGCGGGGCAGCAGATACGCAGTATTTT
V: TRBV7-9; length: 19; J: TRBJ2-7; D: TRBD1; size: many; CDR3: CASSSPMGEKGGKSYEQYF; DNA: TGTGCCAGCAGCTCCCCGATGGGGGAAAAAGGGGGCAAATCCTACGAGCAGTACTTC
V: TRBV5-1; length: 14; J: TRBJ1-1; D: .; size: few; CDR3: CASSLWPLNTEAFF; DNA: TGCGCCAGCAGCTTGTGGCCCTTGAACACTGAAGCTTTCTTT
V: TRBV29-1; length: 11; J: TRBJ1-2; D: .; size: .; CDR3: CSAGVGAGYTF; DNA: TGCAGCGCCGGGGTGGGGGCTGGCTACACCTTC
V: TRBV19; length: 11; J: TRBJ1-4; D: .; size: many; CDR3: CASEGTGKLFF; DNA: TGTGCCAGCGAAGGGACCGGGAAACTGTTTTTT
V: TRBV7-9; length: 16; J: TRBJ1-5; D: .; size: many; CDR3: CASSHWGDPRNQPQHF; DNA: TGTGCCAGCAGCCATTGGGGGGACCCTCGCAATCAGCCCCAGCATTTT
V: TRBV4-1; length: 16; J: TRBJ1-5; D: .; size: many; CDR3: CASSQDLPGSNQPQHF; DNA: TGCGCCAGCAGCCAAGATCTACCTGGGTCCAATCAGCCCCAGCATTTT
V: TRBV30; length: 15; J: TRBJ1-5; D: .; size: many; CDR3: CAWSVLSGIPQPQHF; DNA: TGTGCCTGGAGTGTACTGTCTGGGATCCCCCAGCCCCAGCATTTT
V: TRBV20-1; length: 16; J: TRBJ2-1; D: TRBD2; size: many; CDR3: CSARDLAGDSYNEQFF; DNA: TGCAGTGCTAGAGATTTGGCGGGGGACTCCTACAATGAGCAGTTCTTC
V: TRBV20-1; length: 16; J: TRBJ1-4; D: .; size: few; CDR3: CSARSHQAGRNEKLFF; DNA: TGCAGTGCCAGAAGCCATCAGGCAGGGAGAAATGAAAAACTGTTTTTT
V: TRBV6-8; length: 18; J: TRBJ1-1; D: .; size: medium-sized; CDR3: CASRPLADFRAKDTEAFF; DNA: TGTGCCAGCAGGCCCCTGGCAGATTTCAGGGCGAAGGACACTGAAGCTTTCTTT
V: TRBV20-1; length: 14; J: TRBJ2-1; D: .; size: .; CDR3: CSARDTAVDNEQFF; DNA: TGCAGTGCTAGAGATACGGCAGTTGACAATGAGCAGTTCTTC
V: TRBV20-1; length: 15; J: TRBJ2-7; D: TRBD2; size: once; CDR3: CSARDRTSGGYEQYF; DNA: TGCAGTGCTAGAGATAGGACTAGCGGGGGCTACGAGCAGTACTTC
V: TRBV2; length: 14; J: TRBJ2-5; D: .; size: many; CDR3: CASRIRGNIRTQYF; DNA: TGTGCCAGCAGGATCAGGGGAAATATACGGACCCAGTACTTC
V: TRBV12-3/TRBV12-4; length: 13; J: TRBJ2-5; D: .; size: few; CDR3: CASTRRGRETQYF; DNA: TGTGCCAGCACCCGACGGGGGAGGGAGACCCAGTACTTC
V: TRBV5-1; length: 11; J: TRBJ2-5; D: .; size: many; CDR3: CASSLAETQYF; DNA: TGCGCCAGCAGCTTGGCAGAGACCCAGTACTTC
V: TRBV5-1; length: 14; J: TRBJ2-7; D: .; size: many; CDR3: CASSLDRDRYEQYF; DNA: TGCGCCAGCAGCTTGGACAGGGACCGCTACGAGCAGTACTTC
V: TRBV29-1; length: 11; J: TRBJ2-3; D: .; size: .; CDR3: CSIGTGDTQYF; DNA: TGCAGCATCGGGACGGGAGATACGCAGTATTTT
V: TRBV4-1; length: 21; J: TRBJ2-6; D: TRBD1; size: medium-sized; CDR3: CASSQDLPDRGIRSGANVLTF; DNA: TGCGCCAGCAGCCAAGATTTACCCGACAGGGGGATTCGCTCTGGGGCCAACGTCCTGACTTTC
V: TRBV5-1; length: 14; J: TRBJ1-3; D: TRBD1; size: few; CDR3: CASSGTGSGNTIYF; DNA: TGCGCCAGCAGCGGGACAGGGTCTGGAAACACCATATATTTT
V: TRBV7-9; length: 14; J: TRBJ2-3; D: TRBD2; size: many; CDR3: CASSSGLATDTQYF; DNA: TGTGCCAGCAGTTCCGGACTAGCGACAGATACGCAGTATTTT
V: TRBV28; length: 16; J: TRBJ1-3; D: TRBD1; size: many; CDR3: CASSNGQGVEGNTIYF; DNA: TGTGCCAGCAGTAATGGACAGGGGGTAGAAGGAAACACCATATATTTT
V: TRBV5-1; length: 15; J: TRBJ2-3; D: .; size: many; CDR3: CASSFSGTSTDTQYF; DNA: TGCGCCAGCAGTTTTTCAGGGACTAGCACAGATACGCAGTATTTT
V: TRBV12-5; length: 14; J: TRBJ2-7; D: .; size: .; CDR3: CASGLGVKADEQYF; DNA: TGTGCTAGTGGTTTGGGGGTGAAGGCTGACGAGCAGTACTTC
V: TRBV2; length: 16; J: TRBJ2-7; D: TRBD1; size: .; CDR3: CASKLPRDRETYEQYF; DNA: TGTGCCAGCAAACTCCCGCGGGACAGGGAAACCTACGAGCAGTACTTC
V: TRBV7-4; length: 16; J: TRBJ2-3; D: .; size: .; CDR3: CASSFRRGSPTDTQYF; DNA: TGTGCCAGCAGCTTCCGCAGGGGATCGCCCACAGATACGCAGTATTTT
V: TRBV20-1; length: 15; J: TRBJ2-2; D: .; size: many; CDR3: CSATGAGRGTGELFF; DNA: TGCAGTGCCACGGGGGCGGGTCGAGGCACCGGGGAGCTGTTTTTT
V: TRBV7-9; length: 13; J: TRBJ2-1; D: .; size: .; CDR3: CASRPADSDEQFF; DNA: TGTGCCAGCAGGCCCGCGGACAGCGATGAGCAGTTCTTC
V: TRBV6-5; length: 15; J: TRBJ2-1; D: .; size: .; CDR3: CASRTISVNVNEQFF; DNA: TGTGCCAGCAGAACTATTAGCGTGAATGTCAATGAGCAGTTCTTC
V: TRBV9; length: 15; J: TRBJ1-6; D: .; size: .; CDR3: CASSGPTAYNSPLHF; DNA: TGTGCCAGCAGCGGGCCGACAGCCTATAATTCACCCCTCCACTTT